The 18 T cell receptor beta chains listed next were all sequenced from one sample in a study of response to subunit inactivated influenza vaccine. TCRdb called the RT-PCR reads again in MiXCR, with one record for every CDR3 protein. The sample has hundreds of thousands of distinct CDR3 sequences; 7.6% are singletons. Sequencing was performed on PBMCs from blood, taken approximately 25 months after vaccination. The source is a man between 50 and 69 years old who received an inactivated influenza vaccine.

The J gene is TRBJ2-7, the V gene TRBV15, with D unclear. The V gene lost 1 base and the J gene lost 0 bases, with 7 bases spanning the gap. The V gene's germline CDR1 is LNHNV and CDR2 YYDKDF (reference sequence). The CDR3 is 14 amino acids. CDR3: CATSRVSDSYEQYF. CDR3 DNA: TGTGCCACCAGCAGAGTCAGCGACTCCTACGAGCAGTACTTC.

This clonotype has more than one count but fewer than ten. The V gene is TRBV20-1, the J gene TRBJ2-5; D tentatively fits TRBD1 or TRBD2 (5 bases each). CDR3 length: 14 residues. V gave up 0 bases and J gave up 5 bases, with 13 bases separating them. The V gene's germline CDR1 is DFQATT and CDR2 SNEGSKA (reference sequence). CDR3 coding DNA: TGCAGTGCTAGAGATGGGGACGCGGGCGAGACCCAGTACTTC. Translation gives CSARDGDAGETQYF.

CDR3 in amino acids: CASSLREPRETQYF. CDR3 coding DNA: TGCGCCAGCAGCTTACGGGAGCCCCGGGAGACCCAGTACTTC. The chain is built from TRBV5-1 and TRBJ2-5, with D tentatively TRBD2 (6 bases). V dropped 2 bases and J dropped 5 bases, with 13 bases sitting between them. The CDR3 sequence is 14 residues long. Germline V gene sequence: CDR1 SGHRS, CDR2 YFSETQ.

The chain has TRBV12-3 or TRBV12-4 and TRBJ2-1; D possibly corresponds to TRBD2 (5 bases). The CDR3 is 14 amino acids. Between the trimmed V and J ends, which lost 3 bases and 5 bases, there was a span of 11 bases. The CDR3 nucleotides are TGTGCCAGCAGTTTTGGGCGGGCGAACAATGAGCAGTTCTTC. It translates to CASSFGRANNEQFF.

This clonotype was seen a handful of times. The chain combines TRBV7-2 with TRBJ2-2; D is undetermined. This CDR3 has 13 residues. Germline CDR1 reads SGHTA; CDR2 reads FQGNSA. V was clipped by 6 bases and J by 5 bases, with 10 bases between them. In DNA form, the CDR3 reads TGTGCCAGCAGGAAATCCCTAACCGGGGAGCTGTTTTTT. Translation gives CASRKSLTGELFF.

The chain is built from TRBV18 and TRBJ2-2, with a tentative D call TRBD2 (5 bases). Germline-derived CDR1 and CDR2 are KGHSH and LQKENI. Trimming took 1 base from V and 0 from J, leaving 6 bases between them. The CDR3 covers 15 residues. CDR3 loop: CASSPRLSNTGELFF. CDR3 in DNA: TGTGCCAGCTCACCACGACTATCGAACACCGGGGAGCTGTTTTTT.

This clonotype has at least ten counts. The chain is built from TRBV6-2 or TRBV6-3 and TRBJ2-3, with 16 bases lining up with TRBD2. The germline V gene encodes CDR1 MNHEY and CDR2 SVGEGT. The CDR3 is 16 residues long. Losses at the gene ends were 5 bases for V and 10 bases for J; bases not matched to a gene: 9. Written as DNA, the CDR3 is TGTGCCAGCAGTAACCCCGGGACTAGCGGGAGGGTCGCGCAGTATTTT. It translates to CASSNPGTSGRVAQYF.

Many counts were recorded for this clonotype. The chain's CDR3 is CASSQENRAGELFF. DNA for the CDR3: TGTGCCAGCAGCCAAGAAAACAGGGCCGGGGAGCTGTTTTTT. V and J are TRBV4-2 and TRBJ2-2; D perhaps matches TRBD1 (6 bases). Trimming stripped 0 bases from V and 6 bases from J, with 8 bases between. Germline CDR1 LGHNA, CDR2 YNFKEQ. The CDR3 has 14 residues.

V is TRBV25-1 and J is TRBJ1-1; 9 nucleotides line up with TRBD1. The CDR3 has 15 amino acids. Germline V gene sequence: CDR1 MGHDK, CDR2 SYGVNS. The trim removed 5 bases at V and 0 bases at J, leaving 4 bases unmatched. CDR3 sequence reads: CASSPQGALNTEAFF. The CDR3 coding sequence is TGTGCCAGCAGTCCACAGGGGGCCTTGAACACTGAAGCTTTCTTT. The variable domain in full, with the rest retrieved from reference TRBV25-1 and TRBJ1-1, is EADIYQTPRYLVIGTGKKITLECSQTMGHDKMYWYQQDPGMELHLIHYSYGVNSTEKGDLSSESTVSRIRTEHFPLTLESARPSHTSQYLCASSPQGALNTEAFFGQGTRLTVV.

This clonotype was seen more than once but under ten times. The rearrangement links TRBV10-3 to TRBJ2-5; D is uncertain. Germline-derived CDR1 and CDR2 are ENHRY and SYGVKD. This CDR3 comprises 12 residues. The V end was cut by 0 bases, the J end by 5 bases, with 4 bases between. The DNA for the CDR3 is TGTGCCATCAGTGAGTCGGAGGAGACCCAGTACTTC. This codes for CAISESEETQYF.

This clonotype showed up many times. The rearrangement joins TRBV3-1 to TRBJ1-1; D remains ambiguous. CDR1 is LGHDT and CDR2 is YNNKEL in the germline V gene (reference sequence). The CDR3 runs to 13 residues. V dropped 1 base and J dropped 2 bases, with 5 bases sitting between them. The CDR3: CASSQVVNTEAFF. The CDR3 DNA sequence: TGTGCCAGCAGCCAAGTCGTTAACACTGAAGCTTTCTTT.

This clonotype was seen at least ten times. This rearrangement joins TRBV20-1 to TRBJ2-1; maybe TRBD2 (6 bases). This CDR3 has 15 residues. The V end was cut by 2 bases, the J end by 3 bases, with 14 bases between. The germline V gene encodes CDR1 DFQATT and CDR2 SNEGSKA (reference sequence). CDR3 nucleotide sequence: TGCAGTGCTAGATTCGGCGGGGCAAACTACAATGAGCAGTTCTTC. Its translation is CSARFGGANYNEQFF.

The rearrangement joins TRBV20-1 to TRBJ2-7; TRBD1 aligns across 7 bases. The V and J ends lost 0 bases and 4 bases, in that order; junction bases with no gene match: 9. The CDR3 consists of 15 residues. CDR1 and CDR2 (germline): DFQATT, SNEGSKA (reference sequence). CDR3 coding DNA: TGCAGTGCTAGAGATGGCGGCAGGGGGTTTTACGAGCAGTACTTC. This encodes CSARDGGRGFYEQYF.

The chain uses TRBV2 and TRBJ2-1, with 11 bases aligning to TRBD1. V trimming: 6 bases; J trimming: 6 bases; junction bases outside the gene matches: 7. This CDR3 comprises 15 residues. The germline V gene encodes CDR1 SNHLY and CDR2 FYNNEI. The CDR3, as DNA: TGTGCCAGCAGGGACAGGGGGCTGGTTCGCAATGAGCAGTTCTTC. Its translation: CASRDRGLVRNEQFF.

The sample holds a few counts of this clonotype. This rearrangement joins TRBV5-1 to TRBJ2-2; tentatively, D is TRBD1 or TRBD2 (5 bases each). Trimming stripped 4 bases from V and 6 bases from J, with 10 bases between. In germline, CDR1 is SGHRS, CDR2 YFSETQ. The CDR3 has 13 residues. The DNA for the CDR3 is TGCGCCAGCAGCCGGGACCTGCCCGGGGAGCTGTTTTTT. Translation gives CASSRDLPGELFF.

This clonotype was detected only a few times. The chain recombines TRBV20-1 with TRBJ2-7; 9 positions match TRBD1. CDR1 and CDR2 from the germline V gene are DFQATT and SNEGSKA (reference sequence). This CDR3 has 15 residues. V dropped 5 bases and J dropped 4; count of bases not matched to a gene: 12. The CDR3 is CSAPPTGQGLYEQYF. The CDR3 DNA is TGCAGTGCTCCCCCGACCGGACAGGGGTTGTACGAGCAGTACTTC.

This clonotype was seen ten or more times. The chain is built from TRBV12-3 or TRBV12-4 and TRBJ2-1; D gene uncertain. V lost 3 bases to trimming and J lost 2 bases, with 11 bases between them. The CDR3 runs 15 residues. In DNA, the CDR3 is TGTGCCAGCAGTTTCGGCTCCAAAGCCTACAATGAGCAGTTCTTC. Translated, it gives CASSFGSKAYNEQFF.

This clonotype was counted many times. V gene TRBV5-1 combines with J gene TRBJ2-1; 10 positions agree with TRBD2. V lost 2 bases to trimming and J lost 7 bases; unmatched junction nucleotides: 6. Germline V gene lookup returns CDR1 SGHRS and CDR2 YFSETQ. This CDR3 has 15 residues. CDR3 nucleotides: TGCGCCAGCAGCTTCTCTCTAGCGGGAGATAATGAGCAGTTCTTC. This sequence encodes CASSFSLAGDNEQFF.